This entry concerns a single T cell receptor (beta chain). All enrollees were roughly 18 to 89 years old and from roughly 26 US areas. Symptom resolution, clearance, or two negative PCRs marked donors in Cohort 3 as recovered. The data originate from a study of blood T cell repertoires in COVID-19. Whole-study context: PBMCs, B-cell-depleted T cells, or T cells were the source of the cDNA or gDNA that made up the material.

Between the trimmed V and J ends, which lost 5 bases and 0 bases, there was a span of 11 bases. The CDR3 totals 16 residues. Germline values: CDR1 KGHSH, CDR2 LQKENI. Sequencing was performed with immunoSEQ multiplex PCR; in TCRdb, only in-frame clones are kept and a portion is missing. The sample carries hundreds of thousands of clones, more than 85% recorded once. The sample consisted of PBMCs or T cells enriched from blood (not recorded which). This chain connects TRBV18 to TRBJ2-6; D is perhaps TRBD1 (5 bases). The source is a woman between 50 and 59 years old who had recovered from COVID-19. CDR3 nucleotide sequence: TGTGCCAGCTCAGAAGACAGAACCTCTGGGGCCAACGTCCTGACTTTC. It specifies CASSEDRTSGANVLTF.